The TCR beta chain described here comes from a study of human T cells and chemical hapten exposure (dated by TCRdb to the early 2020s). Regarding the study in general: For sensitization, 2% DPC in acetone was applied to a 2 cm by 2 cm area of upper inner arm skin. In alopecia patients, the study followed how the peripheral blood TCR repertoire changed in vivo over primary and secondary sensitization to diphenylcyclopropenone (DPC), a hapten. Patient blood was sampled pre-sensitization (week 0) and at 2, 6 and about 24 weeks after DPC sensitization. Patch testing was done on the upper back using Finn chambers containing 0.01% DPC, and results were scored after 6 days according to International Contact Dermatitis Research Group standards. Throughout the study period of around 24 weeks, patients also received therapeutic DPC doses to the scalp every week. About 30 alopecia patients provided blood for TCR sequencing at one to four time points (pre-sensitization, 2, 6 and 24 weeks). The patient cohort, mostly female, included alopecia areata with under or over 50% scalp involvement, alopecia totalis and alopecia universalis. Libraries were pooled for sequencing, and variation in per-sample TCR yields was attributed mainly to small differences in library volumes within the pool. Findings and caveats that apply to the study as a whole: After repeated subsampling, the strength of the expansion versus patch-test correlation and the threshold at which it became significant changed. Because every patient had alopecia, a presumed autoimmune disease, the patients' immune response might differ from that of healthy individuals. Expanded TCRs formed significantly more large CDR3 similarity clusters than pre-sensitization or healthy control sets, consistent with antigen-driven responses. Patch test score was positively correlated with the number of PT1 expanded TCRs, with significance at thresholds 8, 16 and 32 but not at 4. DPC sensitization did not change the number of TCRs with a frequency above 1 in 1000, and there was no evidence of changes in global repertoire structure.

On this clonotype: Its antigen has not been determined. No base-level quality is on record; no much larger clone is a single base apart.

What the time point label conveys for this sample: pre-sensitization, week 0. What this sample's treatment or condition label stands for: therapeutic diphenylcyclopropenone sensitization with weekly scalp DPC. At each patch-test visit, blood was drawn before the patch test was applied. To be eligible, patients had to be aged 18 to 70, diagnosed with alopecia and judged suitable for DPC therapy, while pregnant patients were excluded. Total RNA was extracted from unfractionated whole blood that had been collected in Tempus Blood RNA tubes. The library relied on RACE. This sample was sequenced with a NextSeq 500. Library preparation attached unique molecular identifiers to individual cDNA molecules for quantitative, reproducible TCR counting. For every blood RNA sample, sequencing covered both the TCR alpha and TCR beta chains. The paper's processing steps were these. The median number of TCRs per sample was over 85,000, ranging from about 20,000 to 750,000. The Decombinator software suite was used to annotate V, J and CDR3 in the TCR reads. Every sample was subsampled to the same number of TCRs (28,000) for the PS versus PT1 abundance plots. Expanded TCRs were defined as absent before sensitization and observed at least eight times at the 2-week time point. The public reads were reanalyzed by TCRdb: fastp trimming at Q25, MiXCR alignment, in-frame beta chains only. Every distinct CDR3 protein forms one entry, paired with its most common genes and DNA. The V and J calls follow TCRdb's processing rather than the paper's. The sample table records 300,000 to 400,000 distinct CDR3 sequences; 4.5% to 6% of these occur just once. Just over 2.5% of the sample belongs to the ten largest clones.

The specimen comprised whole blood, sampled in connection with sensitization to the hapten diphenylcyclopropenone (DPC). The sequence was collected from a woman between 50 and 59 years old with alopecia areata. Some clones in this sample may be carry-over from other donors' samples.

The nucleotides are TGTGCCAGCAGTTACGAGACAGGGAGGTTGTTGAACTATGGCTACACCTTC. This is translated as CASSYETGRLLNYGYTF. Here the chain combines TRBV6-2 or TRBV6-3 and TRBJ1-2, and 7 junctional nucleotides match TRBD1. CDR3 length: 17 amino acids, cysteine to phenylalanine. Only CDR3 DNA is held: 51 bases, read in frame from base 1. CDR1 is given as MNHEY and CDR2 as SVGEGT, both from the germline V gene. V loses 2 bases at its end and J loses 2 bases; junction bases beyond the gene matches: 11.